This TCR beta chain is drawn from a study of PD-1 blockade in classical Hodgkin lymphoma. The time point is: cycle 4 day 1 (C4D1), after more than five weeks of nivolumab. All patients experienced relapse after autologous stem cell transplantation, and brentuximab vedotin exposure was variable. Magnetic negative selection, applied to thawed PBMCs, was used to isolate the CD8+ T cells. TCRdb keeps only in-frame clones here, not all; method: immunoSEQ multiplex PCR. The data hold 6,700 or so clones, with approximately 70% observed a single time. Of note for this clone: At the DNA level, this CDR3 is encoded by other sequences in the same sample as well.

The receptor's source is a human donor with classical Hodgkin lymphoma. Sequencing was performed on CD8+ T cells from blood, taken before the fourth cycle of nivolumab.

The DNA of the CDR3 is TGTGCCAGCGGACTAAAAGAGACCCAGTACTTC. Translating gives CASGLKETQYF. The V call is TRBV27, the J call TRBJ2-5; D might be TRBD2 (6 bases). CDR3 length equals 11 residues. V lost 8 bases to trimming and J lost 3 bases, with 7 bases between them. The germline V gene has CDR1 MNHEY and CDR2 SMNVEV (reference sequence).